This T cell receptor beta chain was sequenced for a study of T cell responses to AZD1222 COVID-19 vaccine. In the study overall: Second-dose schedules of about 4 or about 12 weeks were combined.

Germline CDR1 reads SGHTA; CDR2 reads FQGNSA. CDR3 length: 15 residues. Trimming took 5 bases from V and 2 from J, leaving 13 bases between them. A remark on this clone: No antigen is known for it.

Study outcomes and limitations: Only a handful of AZD1222 recipients, roughly 6 in all, had baseline seropositivity. There were vaccine-associated CD4 TCRs across spike, dominant at 160-218 and 743-854. Every sample of the repertoires postdated the peak T cell response.

The protocol was immunoSEQ multiplex PCR, while the TCRdb copy is restricted to in-frame clones and leaves out a portion. The repertoire consists of 130,000 or so clones, with around 87% occurring once and the leading ten covering around 3.1%. This sequence originates from an adult in good health. The sample consisted of peripheral blood, taken on day 0 of AZD1222 vaccination. V gene TRBV7-2 combines with J gene TRBJ1-5; a weak D match, TRBD1 (6 bases). The CDR3 nucleotides are TGTGCCAGCAGCCCTCCGGGGGCGGGCAATCAGCCCCAGCATTTT. Encoded protein: CASSPPGAGNQPQHF.